This T cell receptor beta chain is drawn from a study of cytomegalovirus exposure and HLA in healthy donors. Study-level background: There were a few hundred genotyped donors. Of these, roughly 80% fell in the genetic ancestry cluster associated with self-reported Caucasian donors.

PCR primers comprised 60 Vbeta and 13 Jbeta primers. The data were produced by immunoSEQ multiplex PCR, yet TCRdb's version contains in-frame clones alone and is incomplete. Here the sample spans around 100,000 clones, over 80% being singletons. About this clone itself: What it binds is unknown.

The V end lost 4 bases, the J end lost 2 bases, and 12 bases lay between the germline ends. Germline V gene sequence: CDR1 SGDLS, CDR2 YYNGEE. CDR3 length: 14 amino acids. Study conclusions and caveats: Information on immune exposure was restricted to one variable (CMV serostatus). Earlier results showed most TCR beta V segments being productive about 87% or about 30% of the time.

This rearrangement joins TRBV9 to TRBJ1-1, with D maybe TRBD1 (5 bases). This sequence was found in a man aged 35 to 55 in good health and CMV-seronegative. The specimen was PBMCs. In DNA form, the CDR3 reads TGTGCCAGCAGCTCCGGGGGACGCAACACTGAAGCTTTCTTT. This codes for CASSSGGRNTEAFF.